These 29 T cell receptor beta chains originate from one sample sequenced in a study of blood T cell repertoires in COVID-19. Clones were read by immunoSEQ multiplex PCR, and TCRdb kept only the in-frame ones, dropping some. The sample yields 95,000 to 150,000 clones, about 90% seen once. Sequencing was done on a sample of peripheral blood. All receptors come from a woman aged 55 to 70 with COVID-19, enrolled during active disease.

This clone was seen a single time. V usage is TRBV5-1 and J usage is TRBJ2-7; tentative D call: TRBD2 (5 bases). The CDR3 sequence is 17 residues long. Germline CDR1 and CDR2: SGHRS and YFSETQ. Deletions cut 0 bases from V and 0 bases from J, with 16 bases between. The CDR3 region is CASSLDGVARFSYEQYF. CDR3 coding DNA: TGCGCCAGCAGCTTGGACGGGGTGGCCAGATTCTCCTACGAGCAGTACTTC.

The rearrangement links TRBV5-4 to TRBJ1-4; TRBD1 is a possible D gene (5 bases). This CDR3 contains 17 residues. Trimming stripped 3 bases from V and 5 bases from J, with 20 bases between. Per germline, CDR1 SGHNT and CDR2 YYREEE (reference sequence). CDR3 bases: TGTGCCAGCAGCTCCCAACGCGACAGCGGGAGGAATGAAAAACTGTTTTTT. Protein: CASSSQRDSGRNEKLFF.

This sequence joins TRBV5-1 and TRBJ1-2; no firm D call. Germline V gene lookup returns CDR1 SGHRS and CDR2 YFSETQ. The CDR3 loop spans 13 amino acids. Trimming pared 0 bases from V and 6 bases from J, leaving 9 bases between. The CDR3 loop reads CASSLAAEDGYTF. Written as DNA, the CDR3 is TGCGCCAGCAGCTTGGCCGCGGAGGATGGCTACACCTTC.

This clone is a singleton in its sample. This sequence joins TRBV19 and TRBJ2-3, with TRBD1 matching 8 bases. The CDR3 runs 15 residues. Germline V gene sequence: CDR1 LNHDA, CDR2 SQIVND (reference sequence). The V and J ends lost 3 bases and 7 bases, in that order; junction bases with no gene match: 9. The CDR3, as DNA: TGTGCCAGTAGTATCCAGACAGGGGAAGGGAATACGCAGTATTTT. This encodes CASSIQTGEGNTQYF.

The CDR3 reads CASSLAPGQGAVEAFF. The CDR3 bases are TGTGCCAGCAGCTTGGCTCCGGGACAGGGGGCCGTTGAAGCTTTCTTT. The V and J genes are TRBV5-5 and TRBJ1-1, with 12 positions matching TRBD1. This CDR3 has 16 amino acids. The ends lost 0 bases at V and 7 bases at J; junction bases unmatched: 7. Germline V gene data show CDR1 as SGHKS and CDR2 as YYEKEE (reference sequence). The full variable domain, completed using reference TRBV5-5 and TRBJ1-1, is DAGVTQSPTHLIKTRGQQVTLRCSPISGHKSVSWYQQVLGQGPQFIFQYYEKEERGRGNFPDRFSARQFPNYSSELNVNALLLGDSALYLCASSLAPGQGAVEAFFGQGTRLTVV.

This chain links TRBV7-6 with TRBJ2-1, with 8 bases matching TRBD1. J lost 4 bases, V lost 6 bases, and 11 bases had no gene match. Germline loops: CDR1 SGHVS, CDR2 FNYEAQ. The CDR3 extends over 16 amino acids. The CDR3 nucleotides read TGTGCCAGCAGTCTTAGGTCCGACAGGGGATACAATGAGCAGTTCTTC. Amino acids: CASSLRSDRGYNEQFF.

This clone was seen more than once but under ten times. CDR3 region: CASSHSSGVAYEQYF. The CDR3 DNA sequence: TGTGCCAGCAGCCATTCTAGCGGGGTAGCCTACGAGCAGTACTTC. V gene TRBV4-2 combines with J gene TRBJ2-7, with TRBD2 matching over 9 bases. V dropped 3 bases and J dropped 2; count of bases not matched to a gene: 5. Germline V gene lookup returns CDR1 LGHNA and CDR2 YNFKEQ. This CDR3 contains 15 residues.

The CDR3 DNA reads TGCAGTGCTAGTCGTAACCTATTAAATGAGCAGTTCTTC. Translating gives CSASRNLLNEQFF. The V gene is TRBV20-1, the J gene TRBJ2-1; the D is unclear. This CDR3 has 13 amino acids. Per the germline V gene, CDR1 is DFQATT and CDR2 is SNEGSKA (reference sequence). V was pared by 3 bases and J by 7 bases, with 13 bases between.

The CDR3 DNA follows: TGTGCCAGCAGTTTTCGGCAGGGGCAAGAGACCCAGTACTTC. Amino acids: CASSFRQGQETQYF. The chain is built from TRBV28 and TRBJ2-5; D might be TRBD1 (6 bases). Trimming left V 3 bases short and J 2 bases short, with 10 bases between. The germline gives CDR1 MDHEN, CDR2 SYDVKM. The CDR3 length is 14 residues. The variable domain in full, completed from reference TRBV28 and TRBJ2-5, reads DVKVTQSSRYLVKRTGEKVFLECVQDMDHENMFWYRQDPGLGLRLIYFSYDVKMKEKGDIPEGYSVSREKKERFSLILESASTNQTSMYLCASSFRQGQETQYFGPGTRLLVL.

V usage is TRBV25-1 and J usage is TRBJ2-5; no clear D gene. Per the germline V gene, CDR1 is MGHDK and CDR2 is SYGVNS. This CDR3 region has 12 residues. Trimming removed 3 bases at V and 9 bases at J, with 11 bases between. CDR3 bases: TGTGCCAGCAGTGATGGCCGTTCAGCCCAGTACTTC. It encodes CASSDGRSAQYF.

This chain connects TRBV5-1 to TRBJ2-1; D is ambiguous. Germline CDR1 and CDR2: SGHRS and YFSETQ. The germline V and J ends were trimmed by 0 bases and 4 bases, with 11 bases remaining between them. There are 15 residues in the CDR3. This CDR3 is CASSLGGNIYNEQFF. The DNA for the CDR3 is TGCGCCAGCAGCTTGGGAGGTAACATTTACAATGAGCAGTTCTTC.

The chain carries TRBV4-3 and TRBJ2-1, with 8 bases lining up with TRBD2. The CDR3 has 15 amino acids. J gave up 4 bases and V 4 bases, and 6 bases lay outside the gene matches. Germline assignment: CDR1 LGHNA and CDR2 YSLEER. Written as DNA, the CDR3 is TGCGCCAGCAGCCTCGGACTAGCTGAATACAATGAGCAGTTCTTC. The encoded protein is CASSLGLAEYNEQFF.

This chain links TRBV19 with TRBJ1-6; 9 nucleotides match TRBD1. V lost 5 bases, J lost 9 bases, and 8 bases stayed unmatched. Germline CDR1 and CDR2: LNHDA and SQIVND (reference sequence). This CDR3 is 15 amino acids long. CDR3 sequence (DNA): TGTGCCAGTAGTGAACAGGGGGCCTATTTTTCACCCCTCCACTTT. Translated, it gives CASSEQGAYFSPLHF.

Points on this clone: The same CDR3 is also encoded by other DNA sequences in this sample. In DNA, the CDR3 is TGTGCCAGCAGCGTAGATCCAGGAACGAACACTGAAGCTTTCTTT. Its protein is CASSVDPGTNTEAFF. This sequence joins TRBV9 and TRBJ1-1; D gene uncertain. The germline V and J ends were trimmed by 0 bases and 1 base, with 10 bases remaining between them. CDR3 length: 15 amino acids. Germline values: CDR1 SGDLS, CDR2 YYNGEE.

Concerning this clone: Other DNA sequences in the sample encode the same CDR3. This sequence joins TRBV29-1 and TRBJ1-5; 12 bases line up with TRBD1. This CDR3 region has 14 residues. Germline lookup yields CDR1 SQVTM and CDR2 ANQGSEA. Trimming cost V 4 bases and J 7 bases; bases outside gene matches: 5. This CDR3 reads CSVGGQGAGQPQHF. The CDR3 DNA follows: TGCAGCGTTGGGGGACAGGGGGCCGGGCAGCCCCAGCATTTT.

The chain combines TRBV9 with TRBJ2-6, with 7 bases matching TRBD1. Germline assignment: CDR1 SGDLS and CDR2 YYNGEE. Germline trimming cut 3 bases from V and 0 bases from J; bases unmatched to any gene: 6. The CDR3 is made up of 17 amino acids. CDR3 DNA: TGTGCCAGCAGCGAGGGACAGCTTTTCTCTGGGGCCAACGTCCTGACTTTC. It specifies CASSEGQLFSGANVLTF.

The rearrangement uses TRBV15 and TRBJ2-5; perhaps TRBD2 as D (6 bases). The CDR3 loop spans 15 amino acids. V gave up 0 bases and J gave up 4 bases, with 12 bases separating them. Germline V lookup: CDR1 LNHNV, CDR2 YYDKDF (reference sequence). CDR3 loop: CATSRDLKGGETQYF. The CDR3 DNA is TGTGCCACCAGCAGAGATCTGAAGGGAGGAGAGACCCAGTACTTC.

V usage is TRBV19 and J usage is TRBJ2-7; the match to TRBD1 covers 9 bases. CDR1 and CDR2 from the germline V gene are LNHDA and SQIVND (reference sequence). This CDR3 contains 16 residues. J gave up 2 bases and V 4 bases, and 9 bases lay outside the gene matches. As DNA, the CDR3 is TGTGCCAGTAGTAATCCAACAGGGGGCGTAACCTACGAGCAGTACTTC. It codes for CASSNPTGGVTYEQYF.

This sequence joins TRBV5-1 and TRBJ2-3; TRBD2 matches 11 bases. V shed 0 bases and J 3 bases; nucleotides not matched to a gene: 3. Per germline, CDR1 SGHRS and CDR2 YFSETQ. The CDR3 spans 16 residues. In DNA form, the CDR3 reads TGCGCCAGCAGCTTGGTTAGCGGGAGGGCTACAGATACGCAGTATTTT. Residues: CASSLVSGRATDTQYF.

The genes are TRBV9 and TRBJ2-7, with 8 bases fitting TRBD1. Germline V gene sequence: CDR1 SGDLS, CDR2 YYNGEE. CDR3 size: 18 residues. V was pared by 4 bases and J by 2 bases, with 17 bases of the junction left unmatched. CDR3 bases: TGTGCCAGCAGCCCCCATGGACAGGGAAGACTATTGGCCTACGAGCAGTACTTC. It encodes CASSPHGQGRLLAYEQYF. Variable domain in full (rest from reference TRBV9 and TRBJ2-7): DSGVTQTPKHLITATGQRVTLRCSPRSGDLSVYWYQQSLDQGLQFLIQYYNGEERAKGNILERFSAQQFPDLHSELNLSSLELGDSALYFCASSPHGQGRLLAYEQYFGPGTRLTVT.

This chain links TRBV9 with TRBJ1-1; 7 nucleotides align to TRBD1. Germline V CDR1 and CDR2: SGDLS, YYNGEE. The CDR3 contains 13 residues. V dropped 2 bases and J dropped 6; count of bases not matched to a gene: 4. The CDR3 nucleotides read TGTGCCAGCAGCGTTACAGGGGCCCCTGAAGCTTTCTTT. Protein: CASSVTGAPEAFF.

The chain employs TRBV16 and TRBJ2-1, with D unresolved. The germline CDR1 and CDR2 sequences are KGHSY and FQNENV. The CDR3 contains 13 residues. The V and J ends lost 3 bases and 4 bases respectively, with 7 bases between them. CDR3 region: CASSHTQYNEQFF. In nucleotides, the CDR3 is TGTGCCAGCAGCCATACCCAGTACAATGAGCAGTTCTTC.

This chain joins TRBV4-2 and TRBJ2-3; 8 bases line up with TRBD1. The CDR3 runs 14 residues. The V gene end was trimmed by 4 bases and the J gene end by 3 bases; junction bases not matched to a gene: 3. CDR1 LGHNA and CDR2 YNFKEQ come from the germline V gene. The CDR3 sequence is CASSPQGATDTQYF. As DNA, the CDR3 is TGTGCCAGCAGCCCTCAGGGGGCTACAGATACGCAGTATTTT.

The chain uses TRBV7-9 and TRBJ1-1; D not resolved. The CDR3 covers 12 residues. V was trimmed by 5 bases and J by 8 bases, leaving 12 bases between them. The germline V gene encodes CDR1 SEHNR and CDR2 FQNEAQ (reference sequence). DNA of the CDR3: TGTGCCAGCAGCCGACCCGAGGCAGAAGCTTTCTTT. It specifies CASSRPEAEAFF.

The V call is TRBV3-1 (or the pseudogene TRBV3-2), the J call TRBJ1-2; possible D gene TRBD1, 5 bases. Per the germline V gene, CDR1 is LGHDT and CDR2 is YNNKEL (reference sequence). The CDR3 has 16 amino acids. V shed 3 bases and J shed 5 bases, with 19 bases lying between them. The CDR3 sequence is CASSHTKPGLLYGYTF. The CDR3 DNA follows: TGTGCCAGCAGCCACACAAAGCCAGGGCTATTGTATGGCTACACCTTC.

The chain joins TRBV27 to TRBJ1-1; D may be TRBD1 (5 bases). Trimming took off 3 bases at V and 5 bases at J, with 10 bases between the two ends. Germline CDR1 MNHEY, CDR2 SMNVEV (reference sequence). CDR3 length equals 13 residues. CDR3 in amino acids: CASSFGGNTEAFF. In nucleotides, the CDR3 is TGTGCCAGCAGTTTTGGGGGGAATACTGAAGCTTTCTTT.

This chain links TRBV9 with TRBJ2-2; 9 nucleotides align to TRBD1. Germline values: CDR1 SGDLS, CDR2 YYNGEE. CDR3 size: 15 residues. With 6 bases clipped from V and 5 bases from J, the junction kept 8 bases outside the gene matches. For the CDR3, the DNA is TGTGCCAGCACAACAGGGGGCGGTGGAACCGGGGAGCTGTTTTTT. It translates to CASTTGGGGTGELFF.

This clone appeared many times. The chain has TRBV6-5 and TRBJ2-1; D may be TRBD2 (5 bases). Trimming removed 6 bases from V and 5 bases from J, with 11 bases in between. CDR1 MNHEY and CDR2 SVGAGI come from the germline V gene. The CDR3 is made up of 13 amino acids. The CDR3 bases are TGTGCCAGCAGCCCGAGGGAAAACAATGAGCAGTTCTTC. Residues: CASSPRENNEQFF.

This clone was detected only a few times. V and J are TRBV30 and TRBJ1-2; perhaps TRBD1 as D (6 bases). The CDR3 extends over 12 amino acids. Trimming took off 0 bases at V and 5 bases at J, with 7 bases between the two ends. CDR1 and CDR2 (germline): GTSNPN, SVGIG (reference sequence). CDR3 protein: CAWSVGGYGYTF. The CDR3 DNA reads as TGTGCCTGGAGTGTAGGGGGATATGGCTACACCTTC.